A single sample is the source of the 31 T cell receptor beta chains below, sequenced in a study of Graves' ophthalmopathy and Graves' hyperthyroidism (dated by TCRdb to the late 2010s). The sequencing machine was an Illumina HiSeq 2000. TCR beta CDR3 regions were amplified from RNA transcripts for repertoire sequencing. The first round of RT-PCR was done with HTBI primers and the Qiagen OneStep RT-PCR kit, and was followed by a second round of multiplex PCR, then size selection and purification. TCRdb redid the processing of the public reads, applying fastp at Q25 and MiXCR, and retained in-frame beta chains. CDR3 protein duplicates are merged, each entry listing the most common genes and DNA. This sample gives some 370,000 distinct CDR3 sequences in total; roughly 17% of them show up just once. The ten largest clones represent roughly 2.3% of the sample. Source material: peripheral blood. These receptors came from an adult woman with stable Graves' hyperthyroidism.

The table lists this clonotype with many counts. This rearrangement joins TRBV6-5 to TRBJ2-7; 12 bases align to TRBD2. CDR1 is MNHEY, CDR2 SVGAGI, per germline. The ends lost 0 bases at V and 5 bases at J; junction bases unmatched: 11. The CDR3 runs 18 residues. CDR3 region: CASSYSIGTSGPHHEQYF. In DNA form, the CDR3 reads TGTGCCAGCAGTTACTCGATAGGGACTAGCGGGCCGCACCACGAGCAGTACTTC.

This clonotype appeared many times. The chain employs TRBV27 and TRBJ2-7; TRBD2 matches 8 bases. Germline V CDR1 and CDR2: MNHEY, SMNVEV (reference sequence). V shed 2 bases and J 2 bases; nucleotides not matched to a gene: 5. The CDR3 has 15 amino acids. CDR3 sequence reads: CASSLRAGGTYEQYF. DNA for the CDR3: TGTGCCAGCAGTTTAAGGGCGGGAGGAACCTACGAGCAGTACTTC.

This clonotype was detected many times. This chain joins TRBV20-1 and TRBJ2-7; tentatively, D is TRBD1 or TRBD2 (6 bases each). Trimming pared 2 bases from V and 2 bases from J, leaving 16 bases between. CDR3 length: 15 residues. CDR1 is DFQATT, CDR2 SNEGSKA, per germline (reference sequence). CDR3: CSARPGAGGTYEQYF. Written as DNA, the CDR3 is TGCAGTGCTAGACCGGGGGCCGGAGGAACCTACGAGCAGTACTTC.

The table lists this clonotype with many counts. The rearrangement uses TRBV6-5 and TRBJ2-7; the match to TRBD1 covers 9 bases. The CDR3 spans 15 residues. Trimming removed 2 bases from V and 5 bases from J; junction bases left unmatched: 7. Germline V gene data show CDR1 as MNHEY and CDR2 as SVGAGI. The CDR3 here is CASSYGTGILHEQYF. The CDR3 DNA follows: TGTGCCAGCAGTTACGGGACAGGGATTCTCCACGAGCAGTACTTC.

This clonotype was counted many times. The rearrangement joins TRBV6-2 or TRBV6-3 to TRBJ1-5, with a weak D call TRBD1 (6 bases). The length of the CDR3 is 19 residues. Trimming pared 6 bases from V and 2 bases from J, leaving 26 bases between. Germline V CDR1 and CDR2: MNHEY, SVGEGT. The CDR3 nucleotides are TGTGCCAGCAGGTGGGTCAGGGGCAACACTCCTCTTGGCAATCAGCCCCAGCATTTT. Translated: CASRWVRGNTPLGNQPQHF.

This clonotype was counted only a few times. The V gene is TRBV2, the J gene TRBJ1-1; D uncertain. Trimming took 5 bases from V and 11 from J, leaving 21 bases between them. The CDR3 is 14 amino acids. The germline gives CDR1 SNHLY, CDR2 FYNNEI. The CDR3 region has the DNA TGTGCCAGCAGTAACCCCCTCTTGACTGTGGCCGCTTTCTTT. Protein product: CASSNPLLTVAAFF.

This clonotype was seen ten or more times. V is TRBV2 and J is TRBJ2-7, with D perhaps matching TRBD1 (5 bases). V lost 1 base and J 2 bases, leaving 9 bases between the germline ends. The CDR3 covers 14 residues. The germline CDR1 and CDR2 sequences are SNHLY and FYNNEI. The CDR3 here is CASSEGQGAYEQYF. As DNA, the CDR3 is TGTGCCAGCAGTGAAGGGCAGGGCGCCTACGAGCAGTACTTC.

This clonotype showed up just a few times. The CDR3 spells CASSLVRGNQETQYF. Written as DNA, the CDR3 is TGTGCCAGCAGCCTCGTTCGGGGTAACCAAGAGACCCAGTACTTC. The J gene is TRBJ2-5, the V gene TRBV3-1, with a tentative D call TRBD2 (5 bases). V was clipped by 4 bases and J by 0 bases, with 12 bases between them. Germline-derived CDR1 and CDR2 are LGHDT and YNNKEL (reference sequence). This CDR3 comprises 15 residues.

This clonotype has more than one count but fewer than ten. This chain connects TRBV18 to TRBJ1-5; perhaps TRBD1 as D (5 bases). Germline values: CDR1 KGHSH, CDR2 LQKENI. V was cut by 1 base and J by 6 bases, with 22 bases left in between. CDR3 size: 18 residues. DNA for the CDR3: TGTGCCAGCTCACCACGAGGTAGGGGCCCTACCGAGGGTCAGCCCCAGCATTTT. It specifies CASSPRGRGPTEGQPQHF. The complete variable domain, with remaining parts taken from reference TRBV18 and TRBJ1-5, reads NAGVMQNPRHLVRRRGQEARLRCSPMKGHSHVYWYRQLPEEGLKFMVYLQKENIIDESGMPKERFSAEFPKEGPSILRIQQVVRGDSAAYFCASSPRGRGPTEGQPQHFGDGTRLSIL.

This clonotype was counted ten times or more. The V and J genes are TRBV2 and TRBJ1-1, with D possibly matching TRBD1 (6 bases). CDR3 size: 13 residues. V was pared by 7 bases and J by 0 bases, with 9 bases between. Germline V gene lookup returns CDR1 SNHLY and CDR2 FYNNEI. The CDR3 nucleotides are TGTGCCAGCACCGGGACAATGAACACTGAAGCTTTCTTT. Translating it yields CASTGTMNTEAFF. Supplemented by reference TRBV2 and TRBJ1-1, the full variable domain reads EPEVTQTPSHQVTQMGQEVILRCVPISNHLYFYWYRQILGQKVEFLVSFYNNEISEKSEIFDDQFSVERPDGSNFTLKIRSTKLEDSAMYFCASTGTMNTEAFFGQGTRLTVV.

CDR3 sequence reads: CASSFDLQGASGYTF. The CDR3, as DNA: TGTGCCAGCAGTTTCGACTTACAGGGGGCAAGTGGCTACACCTTC. The chain recombines TRBV7-2 with TRBJ1-2, with 9 bases fitting TRBD1. The germline V gene encodes CDR1 SGHTA and CDR2 FQGNSA. The CDR3 spans 15 residues. Trimming took 6 bases from V and 7 from J; bases not matched to a gene: 12.

This clonotype was seen at least ten times. The chain has TRBV28 and TRBJ1-5; 7 positions match TRBD1. Germline CDR1 MDHEN, CDR2 SYDVKM. There are 14 residues in the CDR3. Trimming removed 5 bases from V and 3 bases from J; junction bases left unmatched: 4. The CDR3 region is CASSLTGDNQPQHF. CDR3 bases: TGTGCCAGCAGTCTTACAGGGGACAATCAGCCCCAGCATTTT.

This clonotype was seen many times. The gene calls are TRBV19 and TRBJ2-2; maybe TRBD2 (5 bases). The CDR3 totals 17 residues. CDR1 and CDR2 (germline): LNHDA, SQIVND (reference sequence). The V and J ends lost 3 bases and 3 bases respectively, with 17 bases between them. The CDR3 DNA sequence: TGTGCCAGTAGTATGGAGGTTGGCACTCCTTACACCGGGGAGCTGTTTTTT. Its protein is CASSMEVGTPYTGELFF. The variable domain in full, with the rest retrieved from reference TRBV19 and TRBJ2-2, is DGGITQSPKYLFRKEGQNVTLSCEQNLNHDAMYWYRQDPGQGLRLIYYSQIVNDFQKGDIAEGYSVSREKKESFPLTVTSAQKNPTAFYLCASSMEVGTPYTGELFFGEGSRLTVL.

This clonotype came up a few times. The V call is TRBV5-1, the J call TRBJ1-1, with 7 nucleotides matching TRBD1. CDR1 and CDR2 (germline): SGHRS, YFSETQ. The CDR3 sequence is 15 residues long. Trimming cost V 4 bases and J 5 bases; bases outside gene matches: 11. CDR3 DNA sequence: TGCGCCAGCAGCGCCGCAGGACAGGCGCGGACTGAAGCTTTCTTT. It translates to CASSAAGQARTEAFF.

This clonotype has at least ten counts. The gene calls are TRBV11-2 and TRBJ2-4; D is undetermined. Germline CDR1 and CDR2: SGHAT and FQNNGV. The V end lost 0 bases, the J end lost 6 bases, and 9 bases lay between the germline ends. The CDR3 has 14 amino acids. The CDR3 region has the DNA TGTGCCAGCAGCTTAGATGTTCCCCCAAACATTCAGTACTTC. Protein sequence: CASSLDVPPNIQYF. The variable domain in full, completed from reference TRBV11-2 and TRBJ2-4, reads EAGVAQSPRYKIIEKRQSVAFWCNPISGHATLYWYQQILGQGPKLLIQFQNNGVVDDSQLPKDRFSAERLKGVDSTLKIQPAKLEDSAVYLCASSLDVPPNIQYFGAGTRLSVL.

This clonotype was found a few times. This chain uses TRBV7-6 with TRBJ2-5; 7 bases agree with TRBD1. CDR3 length: 15 amino acids. Germline V CDR1 and CDR2: SGHVS, FNYEAQ. The V segment lost 1 base and the J segment 5 bases; nucleotides outside the gene matches: 7. The CDR3 loop is CASSLGTTGWETQYF. The CDR3 DNA reads as TGTGCCAGCAGCTTAGGAACGACAGGGTGGGAGACCCAGTACTTC.

At least ten counts were recorded for this clonotype. This chain connects TRBV20-1 to TRBJ1-5, with D possibly being TRBD1 (5 bases). With 3 bases removed from V and 2 bases from J, the gap between germline ends came to 23 bases. Germline V lookup: CDR1 DFQATT, CDR2 SNEGSKA (reference sequence). This CDR3 has 18 amino acids. As DNA, the CDR3 is TGCAGTGCTAGCCAGCCGGACACCAAGATCAGGGGCAATCAGCCCCAGCATTTT. Protein sequence: CSASQPDTKIRGNQPQHF.

The CDR3 loop is CASRSSGRYGGELFF. CDR3 sequence (DNA): TGTGCCAGCAGATCCAGCGGGAGATATGGCGGGGAGCTGTTTTTT. V gene TRBV6-1 combines with J gene TRBJ2-2; 8 nucleotides agree with TRBD2. V shed 6 bases, J shed 7 bases, and the junction held 10 bases outside the gene matches. From germline, CDR1 is MNHNS and CDR2 SASEGT. This CDR3 spans 15 amino acids.

This clonotype has only a few counts. The CDR3: CASSPDPGQGRGPQHF. The CDR3, as DNA: TGTGCCAGCTCACCAGACCCGGGACAGGGACGAGGGCCCCAGCATTTT. The chain is built from TRBV18 and TRBJ1-5; TRBD1 matches at 9 bases. This CDR3 contains 16 residues. V lost 2 bases, J lost 9 bases, and 11 bases stayed unmatched. Germline loops: CDR1 KGHSH, CDR2 LQKENI.

This clonotype was recorded many times. V and J are TRBV5-1 and TRBJ2-5; D unclear. CDR1 SGHRS and CDR2 YFSETQ come from the germline V gene. Between the trimmed V and J ends, which lost 0 bases and 5 bases, there was a span of 8 bases. CDR3 length: 13 amino acids. The chain's CDR3 is CASSLDVFETQYF. CDR3 in DNA: TGCGCCAGCAGCTTGGATGTGTTCGAGACCCAGTACTTC.

This clonotype turned up a few times. The chain links TRBV6-1 to TRBJ2-5; 9 bases are shared with TRBD2. The junction had 4 bases not matched to a gene; V was cut back by 4 bases and J by 4 bases. This CDR3 is built from 14 residues. Germline V CDR1 and CDR2: MNHNS, SASEGT. The CDR3 DNA sequence: TGTGCCAGCAGTGTGGGCGGGAGGGGAGAGACCCAGTACTTC. Protein product: CASSVGGRGETQYF.

This clonotype came up many times. The chain combines TRBV12-3 or TRBV12-4 with TRBJ2-5, with D possibly being TRBD1 (6 bases). There are 21 residues in the CDR3. V was trimmed by 2 bases and J by 1 base, leaving 29 bases between them. CDR3 loop: CASSLSAPIPFRDIGQETQYF. DNA of the CDR3: TGTGCCAGCAGTTTATCGGCCCCAATACCGTTCCGGGACATAGGCCAAGAGACCCAGTACTTC.

At least ten counts were recorded for this clonotype. CDR3 residues: CASSTGDREWQPQHF. The CDR3 DNA reads as TGTGCCAGTAGTACCGGGGACAGGGAATGGCAGCCCCAGCATTTT. This chain uses TRBV19 with TRBJ1-5, with 9 bases that match TRBD1. Trimming removed 4 bases from V and 7 bases from J; junction bases left unmatched: 8. This CDR3 comprises 15 residues. Per the germline V gene, CDR1 is LNHDA and CDR2 is SQIVND (reference sequence).

This clonotype was observed at least ten times. CDR3 in DNA: TGTGCCAGCAGGGCGCTAGCGGGAGGCTCCTACGAGCAGTACTTC. Translated: CASRALAGGSYEQYF. This rearrangement joins TRBV6-1 to TRBJ2-7; 11 bases agree with TRBD2. This CDR3 is 15 amino acids long. Germline V gives CDR1 MNHNS, CDR2 SASEGT. V gave up 6 bases and J gave up 0 bases; unmatched junction bases: 4.

This clonotype was observed many times. The chain links TRBV29-1 to TRBJ2-7, with D possibly matching TRBD1 (6 bases). Germline values: CDR1 SQVTM, CDR2 ANQGSEA. There are 13 residues in the CDR3. V lost 5 bases to trimming and J lost 4 bases, with 15 bases between them. CDR3 coding DNA: TGCAGCGTTAAGTTGCTCGACAGGTACGAGCAGTACTTC. It codes for CSVKLLDRYEQYF.

At least ten counts were recorded for this clonotype. The chain recombines TRBV6-2 or TRBV6-3 with TRBJ1-1, with TRBD1 matching 9 bases. The germline gives CDR1 MNHEY, CDR2 SVGEGT. CDR3 length equals 16 residues. V was clipped by 5 bases and J by 4 bases; unmatched bases: 11. Here the CDR3 reads CASSRTKGQGPTEAFF. The DNA for the CDR3 is TGTGCCAGCAGTCGAACTAAAGGACAGGGGCCCACTGAAGCTTTCTTT.

The DNA for the CDR3 is TGTGCCAGCAGATTAACGGGGGTCCAAGAGACCCAGTACTTC. The encoded protein is CASRLTGVQETQYF. The chain links TRBV7-2 to TRBJ2-5; possible D gene TRBD2, 6 bases. The CDR3 runs 14 residues. The V end was cut by 6 bases, the J end by 1 base, with 12 bases between. In germline, CDR1 is SGHTA, CDR2 FQGNSA.

This clonotype was seen ten or more times. The chain links TRBV15 to TRBJ1-2; D is unresolved. Germline CDR1 is LNHNV and CDR2 is YYDKDF (reference sequence). Trimming removed 0 bases at V and 8 bases at J, with 10 bases between. The CDR3 covers 13 residues. CDR3 amino acids: CATSRDRNRGYTF. The CDR3 DNA sequence: TGTGCCACCAGCAGAGATCGGAATCGAGGCTACACCTTC.

This chain links TRBV19 with TRBJ2-3; D is tentatively TRBD1 or TRBD2 (5 bases each). With 10 bases removed from V and 6 bases from J, the gap between germline ends came to 14 bases. The CDR3 has 12 amino acids. CDR1 is LNHDA and CDR2 is SQIVND in the germline V gene (reference sequence). The CDR3 region is CATSGPSDTQYF. In DNA form, the CDR3 reads TGTGCCACCTCGGGACCATCGGATACGCAGTATTTT. The whole variable domain, remainder taken from reference TRBV19 and TRBJ2-3, is DGGITQSPKYLFRKEGQNVTLSCEQNLNHDAMYWYRQDPGQGLRLIYYSQIVNDFQKGDIAEGYSVSREKKESFPLTVTSAQKNPTAFYLCATSGPSDTQYFGPGTRLTVL.

This chain joins TRBV6-2 or TRBV6-3 and TRBJ1-1; TRBD1 is a possible D gene (5 bases). Germline V gene data show CDR1 as MNHEY and CDR2 as SVGEGT. The V gene lost 0 bases and the J gene lost 5 bases, with 10 bases spanning the gap. This CDR3 has 14 amino acids. CDR3 region: CASSYSMEGTEAFF. CDR3 DNA sequence: TGTGCCAGCAGTTACTCAATGGAGGGGACTGAAGCTTTCTTT.

This clonotype was seen at least ten times. This chain uses TRBV7-9 with TRBJ2-6; D is unclear. CDR3 length: 15 amino acids. Trimming shortened V by 7 bases and J by 1 base, and 11 bases separated the two germline ends. Germline V gene data show CDR1 as SEHNR and CDR2 as FQNEAQ (reference sequence). As DNA, the CDR3 is TGTGCCAGCAACGGACGTAAATCTGGGGCCAACGTCCTGACTTTC. This encodes CASNGRKSGANVLTF.